The clone carrying this TCR beta chain was seen many times. Its matching antigen is unknown. The source of the sample is a study of T cell repertoires in cytomegalovirus infection. Across the whole study: It can be stated that public TCR beta signatures indicated CMV infection as well as a matching HLA type. Study-level findings and limits: In two of eight donors, the top clonotype was HLA-C-restricted CMV-specific.

Per the germline V gene, CDR1 is LGHNA and CDR2 is YNFKEQ. The CDR3 loop spans 16 amino acids. With V trimmed by 2 bases and J by 1 base, 5 bases remained unmatched. TCRdb re-called the reads through MiXCR, storing one row per CDR3 protein. The data show around 270,000 distinct CDR3 sequences, approximately 10% seen once. The sample consisted of PBMCs. The receptor was derived from a human donor in good health (CMV status not recorded). Some clones in this sample may be carry-over from other donors' samples. This chain connects TRBV4-2 to TRBJ2-3; 8 bases line up with TRBD1. The CDR3 protein is CASSQNPTGGTDTQYF. The DNA for the CDR3 is TGTGCCAGCAGCCAAAACCCGACAGGGGGCACAGATACGCAGTATTTT.